The clone carrying this T cell receptor (beta chain) was observed at least ten times. Thyroid surgery was preceded by no treatment in any patient. The sample belongs to a study of metastatic and nonmetastatic thyroid tumors. The wider study: Repertoire comparisons spanned blood and tumor or nodule tissue from malignant and benign thyroid patients.

In the authors' workflow: Clinicopathological groups of papillary thyroid cancer showed CDR3 differences that were used to build a distant-metastasis classifier. TCRdb reassembled clones from the PCR reads with MiXCR. The V and J calls come from TCRdb's annotation, not from the publication. The sample lists about 48,000 clones; 22% were seen once. The clonotype was recovered from a male donor with papillary thyroid cancer or a benign thyroid nodule (not recorded which). Some clones in this sample may be carry-over from other donors' samples. Sequencing input: blood.

CDR3 sequence: CASSLRANPNSPLHF. CDR3 nucleotide sequence: TGTGCCAGCAGCTTACGGGCCAATCCGAATTCACCCCTCCACTTT. The chain has TRBV7-9 and TRBJ1-6, with D uncertain. Trimming stripped 2 bases from V and 7 bases from J, with 12 bases between. The CDR3 is 15 amino acids. Germline CDR1 is SEHNR and CDR2 is FQNEAQ (reference sequence). The full variable domain, in which reference TRBV7-9 and TRBJ1-6 provide the parts outside the CDR3, is DTGVSQNPRHKITKRGQNVTFRCDPISEHNRLYWYRQTLGQGPEFLTYFQNEAQLEKSRLLSDRFSAERPKGSFSTLEIQRTEQGDSAMYLCASSLRANPNSPLHFGNGTRLTVT.